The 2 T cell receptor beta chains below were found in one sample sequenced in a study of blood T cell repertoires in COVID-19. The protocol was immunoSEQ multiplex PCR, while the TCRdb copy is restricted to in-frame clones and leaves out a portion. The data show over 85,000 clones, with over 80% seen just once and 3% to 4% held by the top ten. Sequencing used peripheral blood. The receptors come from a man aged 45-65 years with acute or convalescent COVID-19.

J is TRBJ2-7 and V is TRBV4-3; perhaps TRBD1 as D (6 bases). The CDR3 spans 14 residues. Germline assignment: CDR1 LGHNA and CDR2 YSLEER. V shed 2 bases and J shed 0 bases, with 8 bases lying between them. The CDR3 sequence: CASSQNRASYEQYF. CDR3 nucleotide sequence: TGCGCCAGCAGCCAAAACAGGGCCTCCTACGAGCAGTACTTC.

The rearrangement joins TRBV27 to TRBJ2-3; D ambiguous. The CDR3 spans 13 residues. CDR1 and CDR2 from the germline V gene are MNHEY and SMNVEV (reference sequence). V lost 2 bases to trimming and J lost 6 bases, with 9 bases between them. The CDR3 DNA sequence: TGTGCCAGCAGTTTACAGGTATTGGATACGCAGTATTTT. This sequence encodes CASSLQVLDTQYF.